A single sample gave rise to the 2 T cell receptor beta chains below, sequenced in a study of siplizumab effects on memory and regulatory T cells. The protocol was immunoSEQ multiplex PCR, while the TCRdb copy is restricted to in-frame clones and leaves out a portion. Of some 88,000 clones in the sample, approximately 90% are singletons; the top ten hold more than 14%. Sequenced: CD4+ T cells sorted from blood. These receptors all stem from a human donor in good health.

This rearrangement joins TRBV4-1 to TRBJ2-7, with 10 bases matching TRBD2. The junction had 14 bases not matched to a gene; V was cut back by 0 bases and J by 6 bases. Germline V gene data show CDR1 as MGHRA and CDR2 as YSYEKL. The CDR3 covers 18 residues. The CDR3 sequence: CASSQEPLAGAQGGEQYF. In DNA form, the CDR3 reads TGCGCCAGCAGCCAAGAACCGCTAGCGGGAGCGCAGGGGGGCGAGCAGTACTTC.

The chain has TRBV9 and TRBJ2-5; D possibly corresponds to TRBD2 (6 bases). The end of the DNA aligns better with TRBJ2-7, so the J call may be wrong. Germline CDR1 is SGDLS and CDR2 is YYNGEE. There are 14 residues in the CDR3. In nucleotides, the CDR3 is TGTGCCAGCAGCGTAGGAGCAGGGACTTACGAGCAGTACTTC. Protein sequence: CASSVGAGTYEQYF.